One and the same sample provided the 24 T cell receptor beta chains below, sequenced in a study of cytomegalovirus exposure and HLA in healthy donors. Only in-frame clones appear in the TCRdb table, and some are missing; sequencing was by immunoSEQ multiplex PCR. Of more than 95,000 clones listed, roughly 89% are singletons. Sequencing was carried out using PBMCs. These receptors all stem from a woman aged 18-29 years in good health and CMV-seronegative.

The V gene is TRBV7-6, the J gene TRBJ1-5; possible D gene TRBD1, 6 bases. This CDR3 contains 13 residues. The V end was cut by 8 bases, the J end by 3 bases, with 11 bases between. CDR1 and CDR2 (germline): SGHVS, FNYEAQ. The CDR3 nucleotides are TGTGCCAGCTCTACAGGGATCAATCAGCCCCAGCATTTT. Its protein product is CASSTGINQPQHF.

Only one count was recorded for this clone. The chain couples TRBV6-6 to TRBJ2-5, with TRBD1 matching over 7 bases. J was trimmed by 2 bases and V by 5 bases; bases with no gene match: 8. The germline CDR1 and CDR2 sequences are MNHNY and SVGAGI (reference sequence). This CDR3 contains 15 residues. In nucleotides, the CDR3 is TGTGCCAGCAGTCCCGGACAGGTGAAACAAGAGACCCAGTACTTC. Translated, it gives CASSPGQVKQETQYF.

V gene TRBV4-2 combines with J gene TRBJ1-2; no reliable D call. This CDR3 has 14 amino acids. Trimming left V 4 bases short and J 7 bases short, with 16 bases between. Per germline, CDR1 LGHNA and CDR2 YNFKEQ. In DNA, the CDR3 is TGTGCCAGCAGCCCAGGAGGAGGGTTAAGTGGCTACACCTTC. Its translation is CASSPGGGLSGYTF.

The chain uses TRBV20-1 and TRBJ1-1, with a tentative D call TRBD1 (5 bases). The germline V gene encodes CDR1 DFQATT and CDR2 SNEGSKA (reference sequence). Deletions cut 3 bases from V and 4 bases from J, with 6 bases between. This CDR3 contains 11 residues. The CDR3 is CSASRVTEAFF. CDR3 bases: TGCAGTGCTAGCAGGGTCACTGAAGCTTTCTTT.

This rearrangement joins TRBV27 to TRBJ2-3, with D possibly matching TRBD2 (6 bases). CDR1 is MNHEY, CDR2 SMNVEV, per germline (reference sequence). The CDR3 extends over 14 amino acids. Trimming left V 6 bases short and J 2 bases short, with 12 bases between. CDR3 in DNA: TGTGCCAGCAGCCTTAGCGGATACACAGATACGCAGTATTTT. Residues: CASSLSGYTDTQYF.

The chain joins TRBV6-6 to TRBJ1-3, with D hard to call. Germline CDR1 MNHNY, CDR2 SVGAGI (reference sequence). V dropped 6 bases and J dropped 2 bases, with 8 bases sitting between them. The CDR3 length is 13 residues. In DNA, the CDR3 is TGTGCCAGCAGGGAGGTTCCTGGAAACACCATATATTTT. As protein: CASREVPGNTIYF.

The J gene is TRBJ2-7, the V gene TRBV2; 9 bases are a match to TRBD2. Trimming cost V 1 base and J 4 bases; bases outside gene matches: 2. The V gene's germline CDR1 is SNHLY and CDR2 FYNNEI. The CDR3 extends over 14 amino acids. CDR3 coding DNA: TGTGCCAGCAGTGAAGGCAGCGGGGGGTACGAGCAGTACGTC. Protein sequence: CASSEGSGGYEQYV.

V is TRBV29-1 and J is TRBJ2-5; 10 nucleotides line up with TRBD2. After removal of 3 bases from V and 2 bases from J, the junction contained 9 bases not matched to a gene. The CDR3 sequence is 16 residues long. CDR1 and CDR2 from the germline V gene are SQVTM and ANQGSEA. The CDR3 DNA reads as TGCAGCGTTGAGTTAAGCGGGGGGGCCCGGCAAGAGACCCAGTACTTC. Its translation is CSVELSGGARQETQYF.

The V call is TRBV10-3, the J call TRBJ2-3; the match to TRBD2 covers 8 bases. Germline CDR1 is ENHRY and CDR2 is SYGVKD. The length of the CDR3 is 14 residues. Trimming cost V 4 bases and J 1 base; bases outside gene matches: 1. Here the CDR3 DNA reads TGTGCCATCAGTGTTAGCGGGGGCACAGATACGCAGTATTTT. Protein product: CAISVSGGTDTQYF.

This clone was counted once. The rearrangement uses TRBV5-1 and TRBJ2-1, with TRBD1 as a possible D gene (6 bases). Germline values: CDR1 SGHRS, CDR2 YFSETQ. CDR3 size: 16 residues. Trimming pared 0 bases from V and 7 bases from J, leaving 17 bases between. The CDR3 region is CASSLAPGQRGNEQFF. CDR3 nucleotide sequence: TGCGCCAGCAGCTTGGCACCCGGACAGCGAGGGAATGAGCAGTTCTTC. Based on the CDR3 plus reference TRBV5-1 and TRBJ2-1, the full variable domain is KAGVTQTPRYLIKTRGQQVTLSCSPISGHRSVSWYQQTPGQGLQFLFEYFSETQRNKGNFPGRFSGRQFSNSRSEMNVSTLELGDSALYLCASSLAPGQRGNEQFFGPGTRLTVL.

J is TRBJ2-1 and V is TRBV19, with 12 bases lining up with TRBD2. Losses at the gene ends were 10 bases for V and 10 bases for J; bases not matched to a gene: 8. CDR3 length: 13 amino acids. Germline CDR1 is LNHDA and CDR2 is SQIVND (reference sequence). CDR3 sequence reads: CATRLAGDGEQFF. CDR3 DNA sequence: TGTGCCACCCGACTAGCGGGAGACGGCGAGCAGTTCTTC.

The chain joins TRBV4-3 to TRBJ2-2, with D possibly TRBD1 on 6 matching bases. CDR1 LGHNA and CDR2 YSLEER come from the germline V gene. Trimming removed 2 bases from V and 4 bases from J, with 17 bases in between. The CDR3 spans 17 residues. CDR3 nucleotide sequence: TGCGCCAGCAGCCAACTGCCAGGGGTGCGAGCCACCGGGGAGCTGTTTTTT. Protein sequence: CASSQLPGVRATGELFF.

The chain employs TRBV12-5 and TRBJ1-2; no firm D call. The CDR3 runs 13 residues. Deletions cut 6 bases from V and 8 bases from J, with 16 bases between. The germline V gene has CDR1 LGHNT and CDR2 FRNRAP. CDR3 sequence: CASGPDTFSGYTF. Written as DNA, the CDR3 is TGTGCTAGTGGCCCCGACACCTTCAGCGGCTACACCTTC.

This clone was detected only once. The chain has TRBV6-1 and TRBJ2-7, with D perhaps matching TRBD2 (6 bases). The CDR3 totals 13 residues. CDR1 and CDR2 from the germline V gene are MNHNS and SASEGT. Trimming stripped 5 bases from V and 4 bases from J, with 12 bases between. The chain's CDR3 is CASSLTSSYEQYV. The CDR3 region has the DNA TGTGCCAGCAGTTTAACTAGCTCTTACGAGCAGTACGTC.

The chain employs TRBV11-2 and TRBJ1-6; D not resolved. The V end was cut by 3 bases, the J end by 7 bases, with 10 bases between. CDR3 length equals 14 residues. Germline-derived CDR1 and CDR2 are SGHAT and FQNNGV. CDR3 nucleotide sequence: TGTGCCAGCAGCTTGGTCTCAGTAAATTCACCCCTCCACTTT. Translating it yields CASSLVSVNSPLHF.

The chain carries TRBV6-1 and TRBJ1-5, with D hard to call. This CDR3 spans 14 amino acids. The V end was cut by 5 bases, the J end by 7 bases, with 15 bases between. The germline V gene encodes CDR1 MNHNS and CDR2 SASEGT. The CDR3 loop reads CASSIGLIAQPQHF. The DNA for the CDR3 is TGTGCCAGCAGTATCGGACTGATTGCACAGCCCCAGCATTTT.

This chain joins TRBV9 and TRBJ2-1; D unresolved. This CDR3 region has 13 residues. The germline V gene has CDR1 SGDLS and CDR2 YYNGEE. Trimming took 6 bases from V and 6 from J, leaving 13 bases between them. Here the CDR3 reads CASNRYLTNEQFF. As DNA, the CDR3 is TGTGCCAGCAATCGGTACCTCACCAATGAGCAGTTCTTC.

The gene calls are TRBV18 and TRBJ2-7; perhaps TRBD2 as D (5 bases). The V end lost 6 bases, the J end lost 2 bases, and 14 bases lay between the germline ends. In germline, CDR1 is KGHSH, CDR2 LQKENI. The CDR3 consists of 14 residues. This CDR3 reads CASSGERYTYEQYF. CDR3 nucleotides: TGTGCCAGCTCTGGCGAGCGGTACACCTACGAGCAGTACTTC.

The rearrangement links TRBV5-5 to TRBJ2-2; perhaps TRBD1 as D (6 bases). CDR1 is SGHKS, CDR2 YYEKEE, per germline (reference sequence). V was cut by 4 bases and J by 5 bases, with 21 bases left in between. The CDR3 length is 17 residues. CDR3 in DNA: TGTGCCAGCAGCCAGGGGACGGCTTTTCGACGGACCGGGGAGCTGTTTTTT. It encodes CASSQGTAFRRTGELFF. The variable domain in full, with the rest retrieved from reference TRBV5-5 and TRBJ2-2, is DAGVTQSPTHLIKTRGQQVTLRCSPISGHKSVSWYQQVLGQGPQFIFQYYEKEERGRGNFPDRFSARQFPNYSSELNVNALLLGDSALYLCASSQGTAFRRTGELFFGEGSRLTVL.

In nucleotides, the CDR3 is TGTGCCAGCAGTTTATATCCACAGGGCGCAGATACGCAGTATTTT. This codes for CASSLYPQGADTQYF. V and J are TRBV27 and TRBJ2-3; maybe TRBD1 (6 bases). The germline V and J ends were trimmed by 1 base and 4 bases, with 12 bases remaining between them. The CDR3 totals 15 residues. CDR1 and CDR2 (germline): MNHEY, SMNVEV (reference sequence).

V gene TRBV4-2 combines with J gene TRBJ2-7, with a tentative D call TRBD1 (6 bases). CDR1 is LGHNA and CDR2 is YNFKEQ in the germline V gene. The V end was cut by 1 base, the J end by 6 bases, with 19 bases between. The CDR3 covers 16 residues. CDR3 residues: CASSQGSLQGVGEQYF. As DNA, the CDR3 is TGTGCCAGCAGCCAAGGTTCTCTACAGGGAGTAGGCGAGCAGTACTTC.

The CDR3 bases are TGTGCCAGCAGCCCCCGGCCCACAGGTAGCAATCAGCCCCAGCATTTT. This sequence encodes CASSPRPTGSNQPQHF. V usage is TRBV6-6 and J usage is TRBJ1-5, with D maybe TRBD1 (5 bases). CDR1 and CDR2 (germline): MNHNY, SVGAGI (reference sequence). V was trimmed by 6 bases and J by 0 bases, leaving 15 bases between them. This CDR3 is built from 16 residues.

In regard to this clone: This specimen includes other DNA sequences encoding the same CDR3. The chain couples TRBV5-6 to TRBJ2-7; 8 nucleotides agree with TRBD2. Trimming cost V 2 bases and J 0 bases; bases outside gene matches: 1. The CDR3 is made up of 14 amino acids. Per the germline V gene, CDR1 is SGHDT and CDR2 is YYEEEE. For the CDR3, the DNA is TGTGCCAGCAGCTTAAGCGGGAGCTCCTACGAGCAGTACTTC. It encodes CASSLSGSSYEQYF.

The chain uses TRBV6-6 and TRBJ2-1; D is possibly TRBD2 (6 bases). V lost 8 bases to trimming and J lost 3 bases, with 14 bases between them. The CDR3 has 14 residues. CDR1 and CDR2 (germline): MNHNY, SVGAGI (reference sequence). CDR3 in DNA: TGTGCCAGCGTCCGGGGGAGTTTCTACAATGAGCAGTTCTTC. Translating it yields CASVRGSFYNEQFF.